These 30 T cell receptor beta chains share one sample of origin, sequenced in a study of response to subunit inactivated influenza vaccine. Each CDR3 protein gets one entry after TCRdb re-called the RT-PCR reads with MiXCR. This sample yields 600,000 to 850,000 distinct CDR3 sequences, of which about 15% are seen a single time; 7.5% to 8% belongs to the top ten. The input for sequencing was PBMCs from blood, taken around two weeks before vaccination. These receptors all come from a man in his forties or fifties who received an inactivated influenza vaccine.

The V and J genes are TRBV20-1 and TRBJ2-2, with D possibly being TRBD2 (6 bases). Germline CDR1 is DFQATT and CDR2 is SNEGSKA (reference sequence). CDR3 length: 13 amino acids. V lost 5 bases and J lost 6, with 13 bases in between. CDR3 loop: CSAGDRRAGELFF. CDR3 DNA: TGCAGTGCTGGGGACCGGAGGGCCGGGGAGCTGTTTTTT.

This clonotype turned up a few times. The chain joins TRBV29-1 to TRBJ2-7; 8 positions agree with TRBD2. CDR1 and CDR2 (germline): SQVTM, ANQGSEA. The V gene end was trimmed by 6 bases and the J gene end by 3 bases; junction bases not matched to a gene: 10. The CDR3 length is 14 residues. In DNA, the CDR3 is TGCAGCGTGGCAGAGCGGGGGAGACTCTACGAGCAGTACTTC. Its protein is CSVAERGRLYEQYF.

CDR3 nucleotide sequence: TGTGCCAGCAGTGAATCTGGGGGGGCCACCTACGAGCAGTACTTC. The encoded protein is CASSESGGATYEQYF. The rearrangement uses TRBV25-1 and TRBJ2-7; a possible D gene is TRBD2 (7 bases). Germline CDR1 and CDR2: MGHDK and SYGVNS. Trimming left V 1 base short and J 2 bases short, with 12 bases between. This CDR3 is built from 15 residues.

The sample holds a few counts of this clonotype. V usage is TRBV5-1 and J usage is TRBJ2-2; TRBD2 aligns across 15 bases. The CDR3 extends over 20 amino acids. J was trimmed by 4 bases and V by 3 bases; bases with no gene match: 13. Germline V gene data show CDR1 as SGHRS and CDR2 as YFSETQ. Written as DNA, the CDR3 is TGCGCCAGCAGCTCCCGCTACTCGGGACTAGCGGGGGGATTCACCGGGGAGCTGTTTTTT. Its translation: CASSSRYSGLAGGFTGELFF.

The chain employs TRBV11-2 and TRBJ2-5; TRBD2 matches at 11 bases. The junction had 5 bases not matched to a gene; V was cut back by 3 bases and J by 5 bases. Per germline, CDR1 SGHAT and CDR2 FQNNGV. The CDR3 contains 15 residues. CDR3 in DNA: TGTGCCAGCAGCTTTGGGGCTAGCGGGGGGGAGACCCAGTACTTC. It specifies CASSFGASGGETQYF. The full variable domain, completed using reference TRBV11-2 and TRBJ2-5, is EAGVAQSPRYKIIEKRQSVAFWCNPISGHATLYWYQQILGQGPKLLIQFQNNGVVDDSQLPKDRFSAERLKGVDSTLKIQPAKLEDSAVYLCASSFGASGGETQYFGPGTRLLVL.

This sequence joins TRBV11-2 and TRBJ2-7; D might be TRBD1 (5 bases). The germline gives CDR1 SGHAT, CDR2 FQNNGV. This CDR3 has 12 residues. Trimming cost V 8 bases and J 7 bases, with 15 bases left between them. CDR3 region: CASSLWGEEQYF. Written as DNA, the CDR3 is TGTGCCAGCTCCCTTTGGGGCGAAGAGCAGTACTTC. Looking up the rest from reference TRBV11-2 and TRBJ2-7 gives the full variable domain: EAGVAQSPRYKIIEKRQSVAFWCNPISGHATLYWYQQILGQGPKLLIQFQNNGVVDDSQLPKDRFSAERLKGVDSTLKIQPAKLEDSAVYLCASSLWGEEQYFGPGTRLTVT.

This clonotype was seen a handful of times. The chain recombines TRBV7-9 with TRBJ2-3; 11 bases align to TRBD2. This CDR3 has 17 amino acids. V shed 4 bases, J shed 0 bases, and the junction held 6 bases outside the gene matches. Looked up from germline, CDR1 is SEHNR and CDR2 is FQNEAQ (reference sequence). CDR3 nucleotides: TGTGCCAGCAGCTCGAGGACTAGCGGGCCTAGCACAGATACGCAGTATTTT. It is translated as CASSSRTSGPSTDTQYF.

This clonotype has more than one count but fewer than ten. The rearrangement joins TRBV30 to TRBJ2-7, with D perhaps given as TRBD1 or TRBD2 (5 bases each). This CDR3 is built from 11 residues. V dropped 4 bases and J dropped 3 bases, with 7 bases sitting between them. Germline CDR1 GTSNPN, CDR2 SVGIG (reference sequence). CDR3 sequence: CAWTGGYEQYF. In DNA, the CDR3 is TGTGCCTGGACTGGGGGCTACGAGCAGTACTTC.

The V and J genes are TRBV5-1 and TRBJ1-2; D is uncertain. There are 13 residues in the CDR3. Trimming pared 0 bases from V and 8 bases from J, leaving 11 bases between. Germline-derived CDR1 and CDR2 are SGHRS and YFSETQ. In nucleotides, the CDR3 is TGCGCCAGCAGCTTGGAGGGAAGGGAAGGCTACACCTTC. This encodes CASSLEGREGYTF.

The table lists this clonotype with many counts. CDR3 nucleotides: TGTGCCAGCAGCCTTGGGACAGGGGTCGTCGGGGAGCTGTTTTTT. This encodes CASSLGTGVVGELFF. V gene TRBV5-4 combines with J gene TRBJ2-2, with 10 nucleotides matching TRBD1. This CDR3 has 15 amino acids. Trimming at V came to 4 bases and at J to 7 bases, leaving 7 bases not matched to a gene. Germline V lookup: CDR1 SGHNT, CDR2 YYREEE (reference sequence). The variable domain in full, with the rest retrieved from reference TRBV5-4 and TRBJ2-2, is ETGVTQSPTHLIKTRGQQVTLRCSSQSGHNTVSWYQQALGQGPQFIFQYYREEENGRGNFPPRFSGLQFPNYSSELNVNALELDDSALYLCASSLGTGVVGELFFGEGSRLTVL.

This clonotype has a handful of counts. The rearrangement joins TRBV29-1 to TRBJ1-5; the D is unclear. The ends were cut back, 4 bases at V and 0 bases at J, with 10 bases in the middle. There are 14 residues in the CDR3. CDR1 is SQVTM and CDR2 is ANQGSEA in the germline V gene. The CDR3 protein is CSVVSGDSNQPQHF. Written as DNA, the CDR3 is TGCAGCGTTGTGTCTGGAGATAGCAATCAGCCCCAGCATTTT.

This clonotype was seen at least ten times. This chain links TRBV6-2 or TRBV6-3 with TRBJ2-3; D unclear. This CDR3 is 15 amino acids long. CDR1 and CDR2 from the germline V gene are MNHEY and SVGEGT. The V end was cut by 0 bases, the J end by 6 bases, with 13 bases between. The DNA for the CDR3 is TGTGCCAGCAGTTACTCGCCGACGACTTTGGATACGCAGTATTTT. Translating it yields CASSYSPTTLDTQYF.

The chain is built from TRBV18 and TRBJ2-2; D ambiguous. V was pared by 2 bases and J by 6 bases, with 13 bases between. Germline values: CDR1 KGHSH, CDR2 LQKENI. This CDR3 contains 15 residues. In nucleotides, the CDR3 is TGTGCCAGCTCACCAAAGCAGGCCCCAGCCGGGGAGCTGTTTTTT. Encoded protein: CASSPKQAPAGELFF.

This clonotype was counted ten times or more. This chain connects TRBV4-2 to TRBJ2-4; 7 positions agree with TRBD1. The trim removed 0 bases at V and 5 bases at J, leaving 4 bases unmatched. Germline V gene data show CDR1 as LGHNA and CDR2 as YNFKEQ. This CDR3 has 15 residues. The CDR3 bases are TGTGCCAGCAGCCAAGAAGGGACAGTCGAAAACATTCAGTACTTC. Encoded protein: CASSQEGTVENIQYF.

This clonotype has only a few counts. The chain carries TRBV20-1 and TRBJ2-3; D gene uncertain. CDR1 and CDR2 (germline): DFQATT, SNEGSKA (reference sequence). Trimming took 3 bases from V and 0 from J, leaving 7 bases between them. The length of the CDR3 is 13 residues. CDR3 residues: CSARYPSTDTQYF. CDR3 sequence (DNA): TGCAGTGCTAGGTACCCTAGCACAGATACGCAGTATTTT.

This clonotype was found a few times. This rearrangement joins TRBV28 to TRBJ1-4; D is ambiguous. V lost 4 bases to trimming and J lost 8 bases, with 11 bases between them. The CDR3 has 13 amino acids. Germline CDR1 MDHEN, CDR2 SYDVKM. CDR3 sequence: CASSYGVGEKLFF. In DNA form, the CDR3 reads TGTGCCAGCAGTTATGGCGTCGGGGAAAAACTGTTTTTT.

The gene calls are TRBV15 and TRBJ2-2, with 9 bases fitting TRBD1. In germline, CDR1 is LNHNV, CDR2 YYDKDF (reference sequence). Unmatched junction bases numbered 9, after V lost 5 bases and J lost 5 bases. The CDR3 is 16 amino acids. In DNA, the CDR3 is TGTGCCACCAGCGGGGGACAGGGCGTGAAGACCGGGGAGCTGTTTTTT. Translation gives CATSGGQGVKTGELFF.

Only a few counts were recorded for this clonotype. The genes are TRBV27 and TRBJ2-2, with 7 bases fitting TRBD2. The CDR3 contains 16 residues. Germline V gene lookup returns CDR1 MNHEY and CDR2 SMNVEV (reference sequence). The J segment lost 8 bases and the V segment lost 6 bases, leaving 15 bases of the junction unmatched. For the CDR3, the DNA is TGTGCCAGCAGATACTTACGGGGCGGGAGCACTGGGGAGCTGTTTTTT. Residues: CASRYLRGGSTGELFF.

The chain carries TRBV28 and TRBJ2-7; 11 positions agree with TRBD2. The V and J ends lost 6 bases and 5 bases, in that order; junction bases with no gene match: 15. This CDR3 has 17 amino acids. In germline, CDR1 is MDHEN, CDR2 SYDVKM. The CDR3 is CASSTGLLAGGEDEQYF. In DNA, the CDR3 is TGTGCCAGCAGCACGGGGCTGCTAGCGGGAGGTGAGGACGAGCAGTACTTC.

Comments on this clonotype: Mismatch with germline at one junction end may stem from a read error. The chain recombines TRBV5-5 with TRBJ2-1; the D gene is possibly TRBD2 (5 bases). This CDR3 region has 14 residues. CDR1 and CDR2 (germline): SGHKS, YYEKEE (reference sequence). The CDR3 loop is CASSLVGASLGLVF. CDR3 DNA: TGTGCCAGCAGCTTGGTCGGAGCTAGCCTGGGGTTGGTCTTC.

This clonotype was recorded a few times. This rearrangement joins TRBV12-3 or TRBV12-4 to TRBJ2-5; TRBD2 matches 9 bases. V was pared by 6 bases and J by 3 bases, with 5 bases of the junction left unmatched. This CDR3 contains 14 residues. The CDR3 spells CASSFSSGKETQYF. In nucleotides, the CDR3 is TGTGCCAGCAGCTTTTCTAGCGGGAAAGAGACCCAGTACTTC.

This rearrangement joins TRBV12-3 or TRBV12-4 to TRBJ1-1; D gene uncertain. The length of the CDR3 is 12 residues. Trimming took off 3 bases at V and 11 bases at J, with 13 bases between the two ends. The CDR3 spells CASSLDGYKAFF. Written as DNA, the CDR3 is TGTGCCAGCAGTTTGGACGGCTATAAGGCTTTCTTT.

This clonotype has more than one count but fewer than ten. V is TRBV5-1 and J is TRBJ2-5; 8 bases agree with TRBD1. The length of the CDR3 is 15 residues. The germline gives CDR1 SGHRS, CDR2 YFSETQ. V shed 2 bases and J 5 bases; nucleotides not matched to a gene: 8. CDR3 sequence reads: CASSLEGQVGETQYF. The CDR3, as DNA: TGCGCCAGCAGCTTAGAGGGACAGGTGGGGGAGACCCAGTACTTC.

The chain couples TRBV10-3 to TRBJ2-3; possibly TRBD2 for D (6 bases). This CDR3 has 14 residues. V lost 7 bases and J 1 base, leaving 12 bases between the germline ends. Germline-derived CDR1 and CDR2 are ENHRY and SYGVKD. DNA for the CDR3: TGTGCCATCAAGGGGCGGGATGGCACAGATACGCAGTATTTT. Translated, it gives CAIKGRDGTDTQYF.

This clonotype was observed a handful of times. The V and J genes are TRBV7-9 and TRBJ1-2; D not resolved. With 1 base removed from V and 0 bases from J, the gap between germline ends came to 15 bases. CDR1 is SEHNR, CDR2 FQNEAQ, per germline (reference sequence). The CDR3 sequence is 17 residues long. CDR3 in amino acids: CASSLEPPSQPNYGYTF. The CDR3 DNA reads TGTGCCAGCAGCTTAGAACCCCCTTCACAGCCTAACTATGGCTACACCTTC.

The CDR3 coding sequence is TGCAGTGCTAGAGAAAACAGTCCTTTCTCTGGAAACACCATATATTTT. It translates to CSARENSPFSGNTIYF. The chain employs TRBV20-1 and TRBJ1-3; D not certain. The V gene lost 0 bases and the J gene lost 0 bases, with 12 bases spanning the gap. Germline V gene data show CDR1 as DFQATT and CDR2 as SNEGSKA (reference sequence). The CDR3 consists of 16 residues.

This rearrangement joins TRBV6-1 to TRBJ2-1; TRBD2 is a possible D gene (6 bases). In germline, CDR1 is MNHNS, CDR2 SASEGT. The ends were cut back, 7 bases at V and 1 base at J, with 14 bases in the middle. The CDR3 has 15 residues. The CDR3 DNA reads TGTGCCAGCAACAAGGAGCGGGTATCCTACAATGAGCAGTTCTTC. Translation gives CASNKERVSYNEQFF.

The V gene is TRBV10-3, the J gene TRBJ2-3; no firm D call. Germline V lookup: CDR1 ENHRY, CDR2 SYGVKD. V was clipped by 0 bases and J by 1 base, with 5 bases between them. There are 14 residues in the CDR3. The CDR3 spells CAISESQGTDTQYF. In DNA form, the CDR3 reads TGTGCCATCAGTGAGTCTCAGGGCACAGATACGCAGTATTTT.

This clonotype was picked up one time. The V and J genes are TRBV2 and TRBJ2-7; the match to TRBD1 covers 10 bases. Germline V gene sequence: CDR1 SNHLY, CDR2 FYNNEI. Trimming at V came to 6 bases and at J to 0 bases, leaving 5 bases not matched to a gene. This CDR3 is built from 15 residues. The CDR3 region is CASSADRGSSYEQYF. CDR3 nucleotides: TGTGCCAGCAGCGCGGACAGGGGGAGCTCCTACGAGCAGTACTTC.

The chain uses TRBV24-1 and TRBJ2-3; D is tentatively TRBD1 or TRBD2 (5 bases each). This CDR3 comprises 16 residues. V was shortened by 7 bases and J by 6 bases, with 22 bases between the two germline ends. Per germline, CDR1 KGHDR and CDR2 SFDVKD. CDR3 amino acids: CATRSPNRDGLDTQYF. The CDR3 DNA follows: TGTGCCACCAGGTCCCCAAACCGGGACGGTCTTGATACGCAGTATTTT.